At least ten counts were recorded for the clone carrying this TCR beta chain. Each cDNA molecule in the library carried unique molecular identifiers. TCRdb processed the RACE reads anew with MiXCR; each CDR3 protein has one entry. The table lists about 70,000 distinct CDR3 sequences, approximately 9.8% of them singletons, with 3.3% in the top ten. The data were taken from a study of human T cells and chemical hapten exposure. V was pared by 0 bases and J by 1 base, with 6 bases of the junction left unmatched. CDR1 is LGHNA and CDR2 is YSLEER in the germline V gene. The CDR3 loop spans 17 amino acids. Time point indicated: patch test 1, 2 weeks after DPC sensitization. The treatment here: therapeutic diphenylcyclopropenone sensitization with weekly scalp DPC. Blood collection took place prior to placing each patch test.

The sequencing here drew on whole blood, taken in connection with sensitization to the hapten diphenylcyclopropenone (DPC). V gene TRBV4-3 combines with J gene TRBJ2-5; 9 bases align to TRBD2. The sequence derives from a woman aged 40 to 50 with alopecia areata. Some clones in this sample may be carry-over from other donors' samples. DNA of the CDR3: TGCGCCAGCAGCCAAGATACGCTAGCGGGGACCCAAGAGACCCAGTACTTC. Translating gives CASSQDTLAGTQETQYF.